A selection of T cell receptor beta chains follows, all from one sample in a study of blood T cell repertoires in COVID-19. Assay: immunoSEQ multiplex PCR; the TCRdb copy retains only in-frame clones and omits some. Of tens of thousands of clones listed, 80% to 90% are singletons. The specimen was peripheral blood. These receptors were obtained from a woman of 80 years or more with COVID-19, enrolled during active disease. The CDR3 runs from the conserved cysteine through the conserved F or W. The D gene is left open where the match is weak. Size is omitted from some rows. Given values are once, few, many or a class for expanded clones.

abundance | j_gene | v_gene | d_gene | CDR3aa | CDR3nt
NA | TRBJ1-2 | TRBV9 | NA | CASSLSQGFSYGYTF | TGTGCCAGCAGCCTATCACAGGGTTTCAGCTATGGCTACACCTTC
NA | TRBJ2-5 | TRBV6-1 | TRBD2 | CASSETTSGGLETQYF | TGTGCCAGCAGTGAAACCACTAGCGGGGGTTTAGAGACCCAGTACTTC
NA | TRBJ2-3 | TRBV10-3 | NA | CAIREGAEDTQYF | TGTGCCATCAGAGAAGGGGCGGAAGATACGCAGTATTTT
NA | TRBJ1-1 | TRBV6-5 | TRBD1 | CASRDYRGMGTEAFF | TGTGCCAGCAGGGACTACAGGGGGATGGGCACTGAAGCTTTCTTT
once | TRBJ2-3 | TRBV5-4 | TRBD2 | CASSFPGLAGPDTQYF | TGTGCCAGCAGTTTTCCGGGACTAGCGGGCCCGGATACGCAGTATTTT
NA | TRBJ2-5 | TRBV4-1 | TRBD2 | CASSQPGLGQETQYF | TGCGCCAGCAGCCAACCAGGACTAGGGCAAGAGACCCAGTACTTC
NA | TRBJ2-3 | TRBV7-3 | TRBD2 | CASSRSGGRTDTQYF | TGTGCCAGCAGCCGCAGCGGGGGGCGGACAGATACGCAGTATTTT
NA | TRBJ2-7 | TRBV6-6 | NA | CASTFRDTSYEQYF | TGTGCCAGCACCTTCCGGGACACCTCCTACGAGCAGTACTTC
NA | TRBJ1-2 | TRBV18 | NA | CASANGVLVSGYTF | TGTGCCAGCGCCAACGGGGTTCTGGTTTCGGGCTACACCTTC
NA | TRBJ1-1 | TRBV19 | TRBD1 | CASSIGTGGGMNTEAFF | TGTGCCAGTAGTATCGGGACAGGGGGCGGGATGAACACTGAAGCTTTCTTT
NA | TRBJ1-6 | TRBV5-4 | NA | CASRRDPGAWNSPLHF | TGTGCCAGCAGGCGAGACCCAGGGGCCTGGAATTCACCCCTCCACTTT
NA | TRBJ1-4 | TRBV27 | NA | CASSLLRGEKLFF | TGTGCCAGCAGTTTATTAAGGGGTGAAAAACTGTTTTTT
NA | TRBJ1-1 | TRBV20-1 | NA | CSVTKNTEAFF | TGCAGTGTTACAAAGAACACTGAAGCTTTCTTT
NA | TRBJ1-3 | TRBV7-9 | NA | CASSLLSKTGNTIYF | TGTGCCAGCAGCCTGTTGAGTAAAACTGGAAACACCATATATTTT
NA | TRBJ1-5 | TRBV6-1 | NA | CASSERSRAAVQPQHF | TGTGCCAGCAGTGAAAGGTCGAGGGCAGCGGTTCAGCCCCAGCATTTT
NA | TRBJ2-7 | TRBV7-2 | NA | CASSLGASGYEQYF | TGTGCCAGCAGCTTGGGGGCTAGCGGCTACGAGCAGTACTTC